The 20 T cell receptor beta chains below were found in one sample sequenced in a study of blood T cell repertoires in COVID-19. Sequenced by immunoSEQ multiplex PCR; TCRdb stores in-frame clones only, minus some. The data contain more than 300,000 clones, 88% of them singletons. Sequenced input: PBMCs or T cells enriched from blood (not recorded which). Receptor source: a woman aged 18-29 years who had recovered from COVID-19.

The J gene is TRBJ1-6, the V gene TRBV27; 10 positions agree with TRBD1. Unmatched junction bases numbered 11, after V lost 6 bases and J lost 0 bases. Germline V gene data show CDR1 as MNHEY and CDR2 as SMNVEV (reference sequence). CDR3 length equals 19 residues. CDR3: CASSGWGQGTSSYNSPLHF. CDR3 in DNA: TGTGCCAGCAGCGGTTGGGGACAGGGGACCAGCTCCTATAATTCACCCCTCCACTTT.

The rearrangement uses TRBV6-2 or TRBV6-3 and TRBJ2-3; 7 positions match TRBD2. V lost 1 base, J lost 5 bases, and 9 bases stayed unmatched. Germline lookup yields CDR1 MNHEY and CDR2 SVGEGT. The CDR3 extends over 16 amino acids. The DNA of the CDR3 is TGTGCCAGCAGTTACTGGGTCGGGGGGATTGAAGATACGCAGTATTTT. Its protein is CASSYWVGGIEDTQYF.

The CDR3: CATSREFAGGPAKNIQYF. DNA of the CDR3: TGTGCCACCAGCAGAGAGTTCGCGGGGGGGCCGGCCAAAAACATTCAGTACTTC. The V gene is TRBV15, the J gene TRBJ2-4, with 9 positions matching TRBD2. The CDR3 totals 18 residues. The V gene's germline CDR1 is LNHNV and CDR2 YYDKDF (reference sequence). V lost 0 bases to trimming and J lost 1 base; unmatched junction nucleotides: 7.

The V and J genes are TRBV6-2 or TRBV6-3 and TRBJ1-5; D gene unclear. V lost 2 bases to trimming and J lost 7 bases, with 6 bases between them. The V gene's germline CDR1 is MNHEY and CDR2 SVGEGT. CDR3 length equals 12 residues. The CDR3 nucleotides are TGTGCCAGCAGTTACCCGGGGCAGCCCCAGCATTTT. Translated: CASSYPGQPQHF.

V is TRBV2 and J is TRBJ2-2, with 8 bases identical to TRBD1. This CDR3 has 15 residues. V shed 3 bases and J 4 bases; nucleotides not matched to a gene: 4. Germline CDR1 and CDR2: SNHLY and FYNNEI. The CDR3 sequence is CASSDGQGSTGELFF. The CDR3 DNA is TGTGCCAGCAGTGACGGACAGGGTAGCACCGGGGAGCTGTTTTTT.

The rearrangement links TRBV7-2 to TRBJ1-1; unclear D gene. This CDR3 comprises 13 residues. Trimming removed 1 base from V and 3 bases from J, with 6 bases in between. From germline, CDR1 is SGHTA and CDR2 FQGNSA. The CDR3 loop reads CASSLGRYTEAFF. CDR3 coding DNA: TGTGCCAGCAGCTTAGGGAGGTACACTGAAGCTTTCTTT.

The chain employs TRBV6-2 or TRBV6-3 and TRBJ1-6, with 12 bases that match TRBD1. From germline, CDR1 is MNHEY and CDR2 SVGEGT. CDR3 size: 17 residues. The V gene end was trimmed by 0 bases and the J gene end by 6 bases; junction bases not matched to a gene: 3. CDR3 residues: CASSYSGTGGLNSPLHF. The CDR3 DNA sequence: TGTGCCAGCAGTTACTCTGGGACAGGGGGCCTTAATTCACCCCTCCACTTT.

This chain links TRBV7-9 with TRBJ1-1, with 8 bases fitting TRBD1. Germline lookup yields CDR1 SEHNR and CDR2 FQNEAQ (reference sequence). The V segment lost 5 bases and the J segment 4 bases; nucleotides outside the gene matches: 6. This CDR3 has 14 residues. CDR3: CASSLQQGATEAFF. The CDR3 DNA sequence: TGTGCCAGCAGCCTTCAGCAGGGGGCCACTGAAGCTTTCTTT. Full variable domain (rest looked up from reference TRBV7-9 and TRBJ1-1): DTGVSQNPRHKITKRGQNVTFRCDPISEHNRLYWYRQTLGQGPEFLTYFQNEAQLEKSRLLSDRFSAERPKGSFSTLEIQRTEQGDSAMYLCASSLQQGATEAFFGQGTRLTVV.

This clone was seen a few times. The genes are TRBV21-1 and TRBJ1-1; the table gives TRBD1 as D, unverified against the DNA. TRBV21-1 is termed a pseudogene. CDR3 length equals 17 residues. The CDR3 region is CASSRTKLNPMNTEAFF. CDR3 sequence (DNA): TGTGCCAGCAGCAGAACAAAATTAAACCCCATGAACACTGAAGCTTTCTTT.

Regarding this clone: This same CDR3 is encoded by further DNA sequences in the sample. This chain connects TRBV5-1 to TRBJ1-5; no clear D gene. The CDR3 is 13 residues long. The germline CDR1 and CDR2 sequences are SGHRS and YFSETQ. V was shortened by 0 bases and J by 4 bases, with 5 bases between the two germline ends. CDR3 coding DNA: TGCGCCAGCAGCTTGGTCGGGAATCAGCCCCAGCATTTT. Translated: CASSLVGNQPQHF.

The chain uses TRBV14 and TRBJ2-4, with D maybe TRBD2 (6 bases). Germline loops: CDR1 SGHDN, CDR2 FVKESK. The V and J ends lost 4 bases and 8 bases respectively, with 12 bases between them. The CDR3 has 13 residues. CDR3 region: CASSPRGTDIQYF. Here the CDR3 DNA reads TGTGCCAGCAGCCCCCGCGGGACGGACATTCAGTACTTC.

The rearrangement links TRBV7-9 to TRBJ1-1; D is unresolved. The V gene lost 2 bases and the J gene lost 7 bases, with 11 bases spanning the gap. The CDR3 sequence is 13 residues long. In germline, CDR1 is SEHNR, CDR2 FQNEAQ (reference sequence). DNA for the CDR3: TGTGCCAGCAGCTTATACGTATCCAGTGAAGCTTTCTTT. Its protein is CASSLYVSSEAFF. Full variable domain (outside the CDR3, taken from reference TRBV7-9 and TRBJ1-1): DTGVSQNPRHKITKRGQNVTFRCDPISEHNRLYWYRQTLGQGPEFLTYFQNEAQLEKSRLLSDRFSAERPKGSFSTLEIQRTEQGDSAMYLCASSLYVSSEAFFGQGTRLTVV.

V gene TRBV27 combines with J gene TRBJ2-2; unclear D gene. The CDR3 has 13 residues. The germline V and J ends were trimmed by 3 bases and 7 bases, with 9 bases remaining between them. In germline, CDR1 is MNHEY, CDR2 SMNVEV (reference sequence). CDR3 DNA sequence: TGTGCCAGCAGTTTTTTGCGTGGCGGGGAGCTGTTTTTT. This translates into CASSFLRGGELFF.

The chain carries TRBV28 and TRBJ1-2; TRBD1 matches 10 bases. Germline V lookup: CDR1 MDHEN, CDR2 SYDVKM. The CDR3 extends over 18 amino acids. Unmatched junction bases numbered 17, after V lost 6 bases and J lost 4 bases. As DNA, the CDR3 is TGTGCCAGCAGGCCTAGCATCGGGACAGGGGAGGCGGCCTATGGCTACACCTTC. Protein: CASRPSIGTGEAAYGYTF.

This clone appeared a single time. CDR3 nucleotides: TGTGCCAGCAGCGCAGGGGGCTGGAACACCGGGGAGCTGTTTTTT. This encodes CASSAGGWNTGELFF. The chain employs TRBV9 and TRBJ2-2, with 8 bases aligning to TRBD1. The CDR3 runs 15 residues. V trimming: 3 bases; J trimming: 1 base; junction bases outside the gene matches: 2. The germline CDR1 and CDR2 sequences are SGDLS and YYNGEE.

The J gene is TRBJ2-2, the V gene TRBV18; 11 bases map to TRBD1. The CDR3 sequence is 16 residues long. The germline CDR1 and CDR2 sequences are KGHSH and LQKENI. V dropped 1 base and J dropped 4; count of bases not matched to a gene: 2. The CDR3 protein is CASSPRGTGGTGELFF. The CDR3 region has the DNA TGTGCCAGCTCACCACGAGGGACAGGGGGCACCGGGGAGCTGTTTTTT. The entire variable domain, with the rest obtained from reference TRBV18 and TRBJ2-2, is as follows: NAGVMQNPRHLVRRRGQEARLRCSPMKGHSHVYWYRQLPEEGLKFMVYLQKENIIDESGMPKERFSAEFPKEGPSILRIQQVVRGDSAAYFCASSPRGTGGTGELFFGEGSRLTVL.

J is TRBJ1-5 and V is TRBV5-1; no firm D call. The V gene lost 0 bases and the J gene lost 7 bases, with 11 bases spanning the gap. The CDR3 is 14 amino acids. Germline assignment: CDR1 SGHRS and CDR2 YFSETQ. CDR3 sequence reads: CASSLGVIGQPQHF. In DNA, the CDR3 is TGCGCCAGCAGCTTGGGGGTAATCGGGCAGCCCCAGCATTTT.

In this sample, this clone turned up many times. The chain combines TRBV9 with TRBJ2-1; 10 bases line up with TRBD2. V was pared by 4 bases and J by 5 bases, with 6 bases of the junction left unmatched. CDR3 length: 15 residues. Germline loops: CDR1 SGDLS, CDR2 YYNGEE. This CDR3 is CASSRSGGADNEQFF. As DNA, the CDR3 is TGTGCCAGCAGCAGGAGCGGGGGGGCAGACAATGAGCAGTTCTTC.

V usage is TRBV4-3 and J usage is TRBJ2-7; 7 bases are shared with TRBD1. This CDR3 region has 14 residues. J gave up 0 bases and V 8 bases, and 7 bases lay outside the gene matches. The germline gives CDR1 LGHNA, CDR2 YSLEER. CDR3 sequence: CASSTGASSYEQYF. The CDR3 DNA reads TGCGCCAGCTCTACAGGGGCGAGCTCCTACGAGCAGTACTTC.

This chain links TRBV9 with TRBJ2-3; 7 positions match TRBD2. J lost 1 base, V lost 7 bases, and 0 bases had no gene match. CDR3 length: 12 residues. Germline CDR1 and CDR2: SGDLS and YYNGEE. As DNA, the CDR3 is TGTGCCAGCGGGGGGGGCACAGATACGCAGTATTTT. Translation gives CASGGGTDTQYF. The full variable domain, with the rest looked up from reference TRBV9 and TRBJ2-3, is DSGVTQTPKHLITATGQRVTLRCSPRSGDLSVYWYQQSLDQGLQFLIQYYNGEERAKGNILERFSAQQFPDLHSELNLSSLELGDSALYFCASGGGTDTQYFGPGTRLTVL.